A selection of T cell receptor beta chains follows, all from one sample in a study of glioma-infiltrating T cells. TCRdb independently ran MiXCR on the multiplex PCR reads; one entry per CDR3 protein. The sample has around 170,000 distinct CDR3 sequences, about 40% seen once; the top ten hold 4% to 6.5%. Sequencing was done on a sample of glioma tissue, nonneoplastic brain tissue, or PBMCs (not recorded which). These receptors came from a human donor with low-grade glioma or glioblastoma, undergoing nonglioma brain surgery, or in good health (not recorded which). The CDR3 runs from the conserved cysteine through the conserved F or W. A D gene is named only where the DNA matches it firmly. Clone size is stated in some rows and not others, as once, few, many or a class when expanded.

NA,TRBJ2-7,many,TRBV20-1,CSAPVGADEQYF,TGCAGTGCCCCCGTGGGGGCAGACGAGCAGTACTTC
NA,TRBJ1-4,NA,TRBV27,CARLFDHTWGSDEKLFF,TGTGCCAGACTATTCGACCATACATGGGGATCGGATGAAAAACTGTTTTTT
TRBD2,TRBJ2-3,many,TRBV7-2,CASRVASGRAADTQYF,TGTGCCAGCAGGGTAGCTAGCGGGAGGGCCGCAGATACGCAGTATTTT
NA,TRBJ1-5,many,TRBV3-1,CASSQGNQPQHF,TGTGCCAGCAGCCAGGGGAATCAGCCCCAGCATTTT
NA,TRBJ2-1,many,TRBV20-1,CSAHRGGNNEQFF,TGCAGTGCCCACAGGGGGGGGAATAATGAGCAGTTCTTC
TRBD1,TRBJ2-5,few,TRBV3-1,CASSPSGTGEETQYF,TGTGCCAGCAGCCCATCCGGGACAGGGGAAGAGACCCAGTACTTC
NA,TRBJ2-7,many,TRBV14,CASSPRTGLGFGEQYF,TGTGCCAGCAGCCCTCGTACCGGACTGGGTTTCGGCGAGCAGTACTTC
NA,TRBJ1-5,many,TRBV20-1,CSAPASVGYSNQPQHF,TGCAGTGCCCCTGCGAGCGTTGGGTATAGCAATCAGCCCCAGCATTTT
NA,TRBJ2-3,NA,TRBV29-1,CSVYTSTDTQYF,TGCAGCGTTTACACTAGCACAGATACGCAGTATTTT
TRBD2,TRBJ2-1,many,TRBV12-5,CASGILAGPPNEQFF,TGTGCTAGTGGCATACTAGCGGGCCCTCCCAATGAGCAGTTCTTC